These 7 T cell receptor beta chains were sequenced from one sample in a study of control samples from healthy donors and cancer patients (dated by TCRdb to about 2020). The library was produced with the immunoSEQ multiplex PCR assay. As stored in TCRdb, this immuneACCESS dataset retains in-frame rearrangements with V and J assigned. A fraction of the clones does not appear; measured against another copy, unresolved V genes explain less than half of the discrepancy, and the remainder lacks a known reason. This sample has about 80,000 clones in its table, and over 85% of those were observed once. The top ten constitute around 5.1% of the sample. Material for sequencing was blood. The receptors come from a man aged 50 to 59 in good health.

To note about this clone: This sample includes further DNA sequences coding for the same CDR3. CDR3 loop: CASSLGTATNEKLFF. The DNA for the CDR3 is TGCGCCAGCAGCTTGGGAACCGCAACTAATGAAAAACTGTTTTTT. The gene calls are TRBV5-1 and TRBJ1-4; D gene unclear. Germline V gives CDR1 SGHRS, CDR2 YFSETQ. The CDR3 spans 15 residues. Trimming cost V 0 bases and J 0 bases, with 6 bases left between them. Complete variable domain (other parts from reference TRBV5-1 and TRBJ1-4): KAGVTQTPRYLIKTRGQQVTLSCSPISGHRSVSWYQQTPGQGLQFLFEYFSETQRNKGNFPGRFSGRQFSNSRSEMNVSTLELGDSALYLCASSLGTATNEKLFFGSGTQLSVL.

The genes are TRBV5-4 and TRBJ2-7; 9 bases map to TRBD1. V was clipped by 0 bases and J by 0 bases; unmatched bases: 4. Germline V gives CDR1 SGHNT, CDR2 YYREEE (reference sequence). The CDR3 has 16 amino acids. Here the CDR3 reads CASSLAGTGSSYEQYF. DNA for the CDR3: TGTGCCAGCAGCTTGGCCGGGACAGGGAGCTCCTACGAGCAGTACTTC.

The rearrangement joins TRBV9 to TRBJ2-3; D unresolved. The CDR3 runs 14 residues. CDR1 is SGDLS, CDR2 YYNGEE, per germline. V dropped 4 bases and J dropped 1 base, with 10 bases sitting between them. This CDR3 reads CASSPLLRTDTQYF. In nucleotides, the CDR3 is TGTGCCAGCAGCCCCCTCCTCCGCACAGATACGCAGTATTTT.

The chain links TRBV19 to TRBJ2-7; D uncertain. Germline V gene sequence: CDR1 LNHDA, CDR2 SQIVND (reference sequence). Trimming shortened V by 5 bases and J by 2 bases, and 10 bases separated the two germline ends. CDR3 length: 13 residues. Written as DNA, the CDR3 is TGTGCCAGTAGTCTGGCTGCAACCTACGAGCAGTACTTC. Translated: CASSLAATYEQYF. The full variable domain, with the rest looked up from reference TRBV19 and TRBJ2-7, is DGGITQSPKYLFRKEGQNVTLSCEQNLNHDAMYWYRQDPGQGLRLIYYSQIVNDFQKGDIAEGYSVSREKKESFPLTVTSAQKNPTAFYLCASSLAATYEQYFGPGTRLTVT.

The count of this clone is one. This chain joins TRBV20-1 and TRBJ1-1; 7 nucleotides agree with TRBD1. In germline, CDR1 is DFQATT, CDR2 SNEGSKA (reference sequence). This CDR3 is 12 amino acids long. V trimming: 3 bases; J trimming: 11 bases; junction bases outside the gene matches: 9. CDR3 in DNA: TGCAGTGCTAGTCCTCGACAGGGTACGGCTTTCTTT. Translating it yields CSASPRQGTAFF.

This clone was observed once. The chain employs TRBV7-6 and TRBJ1-2; D possibly corresponds to TRBD1 (6 bases). CDR1 is SGHVS, CDR2 FNYEAQ, per germline. V was clipped by 5 bases and J by 5 bases, with 18 bases between them. The CDR3 extends over 15 amino acids. In DNA, the CDR3 is TGTGCCAGCAGCCCAAGGCGGGACAACGGGTATGGCTACACCTTC. The encoded protein is CASSPRRDNGYGYTF.

The DNA for the CDR3 is TGTGCCAGCTCACAAACAGGGGGCTATGGCTACACCTTC. It translates to CASSQTGGYGYTF. This chain uses TRBV6-5 with TRBJ1-2; 8 nucleotides align to TRBD1. CDR3 length: 13 residues. The germline gives CDR1 MNHEY, CDR2 SVGAGI. After removal of 8 bases from V and 4 bases from J, the junction contained 6 bases not matched to a gene.